Below are 14 T cell receptor beta chains sequenced from a single sample in a study of T cell responses to AZD1222 COVID-19 vaccine. Some clones are missing from TCRdb's copy, which holds only in-frame ones; the method was immunoSEQ multiplex PCR. The data hold more than 90,000 clones, with around 84% observed a single time. Material: peripheral blood, obtained on day 0 of AZD1222 vaccination. The receptor source for this set is an adult in good health.

The chain is built from TRBV4-1 and TRBJ1-1, with 8 bases fitting TRBD1. Germline V lookup: CDR1 MGHRA, CDR2 YSYEKL. The CDR3 runs 16 residues. Unmatched junction bases numbered 7, after V lost 0 bases and J lost 4 bases. In DNA form, the CDR3 reads TGCGCCAGCAGCCAAGATCCGGGACAGGCGGGCACTGAAGCTTTCTTT. This codes for CASSQDPGQAGTEAFF.

The V gene is TRBV7-8, the J gene TRBJ1-5; D remains ambiguous. Trimming took 0 bases from V and 2 from J, leaving 11 bases between them. The length of the CDR3 is 16 residues. The germline V gene has CDR1 SGHVS and CDR2 FQNEAQ. The CDR3 protein is CASSLAWASGNQPQHF. The CDR3 DNA is TGTGCCAGCAGCTTAGCATGGGCATCAGGCAATCAGCCCCAGCATTTT.

The chain is built from TRBV4-3 and TRBJ1-1; D is uncertain. CDR3 size: 13 residues. V was cut by 1 base and J by 2 bases, with 5 bases left in between. Germline V gives CDR1 LGHNA, CDR2 YSLEER. The CDR3 sequence: CASSQGRNTEAFF. The CDR3 DNA follows: TGCGCCAGCAGCCAAGGGAGAAACACTGAAGCTTTCTTT.

The CDR3 sequence: CASSPGGADYGYTF. In DNA form, the CDR3 reads TGTGCCAGCAGCCCTGGGGGGGCGGACTATGGCTACACCTTC. The chain links TRBV2 to TRBJ1-2; a weak D match, TRBD1 (6 bases). V lost 6 bases to trimming and J lost 3 bases, with 14 bases between them. The CDR3 sequence is 14 residues long. CDR1 SNHLY and CDR2 FYNNEI come from the germline V gene. The complete variable domain, with remaining parts taken from reference TRBV2 and TRBJ1-2, reads EPEVTQTPSHQVTQMGQEVILRCVPISNHLYFYWYRQILGQKVEFLVSFYNNEISEKSEIFDDQFSVERPDGSNFTLKIRSTKLEDSAMYFCASSPGGADYGYTFGSGTRLTVV.

V usage is TRBV5-1 and J usage is TRBJ1-2; D uncertain. V was shortened by 7 bases and J by 3 bases, with 16 bases between the two germline ends. The CDR3 has 14 amino acids. CDR1 is SGHRS, CDR2 YFSETQ, per germline. In DNA, the CDR3 is TGCGCCAGCCGGTCCGGGGAGGGAGACTATGGCTACACCTTC. Its protein is CASRSGEGDYGYTF.

V and J are TRBV25-1 and TRBJ2-3; D not resolved. Germline CDR1 MGHDK, CDR2 SYGVNS. Between the trimmed V and J ends, which lost 4 bases and 6 bases, there was a span of 8 bases. This CDR3 spans 12 amino acids. The CDR3 region is CASSVNTDTQYF. The CDR3, as DNA: TGTGCCAGCAGTGTAAATACGGATACGCAGTATTTT.

The chain carries TRBV29-1 and TRBJ1-2; possibly TRBD1 for D (5 bases). The V gene lost 1 base and the J gene lost 8 bases, with 17 bases spanning the gap. The CDR3 loop spans 14 amino acids. Germline V CDR1 and CDR2: SQVTM, ANQGSEA. CDR3: CSVEGRRDGAGYTF. For the CDR3, the DNA is TGCAGCGTTGAAGGCCGGAGGGACGGGGCGGGCTACACCTTC.

This chain joins TRBV4-3 and TRBJ1-2; D remains ambiguous. The CDR3 extends over 14 amino acids. CDR1 is LGHNA and CDR2 is YSLEER in the germline V gene. V was cut by 1 base and J by 6 bases, with 12 bases left in between. The CDR3 loop reads CASSQVKGYDGYTF. Written as DNA, the CDR3 is TGCGCCAGCAGCCAAGTAAAGGGTTACGATGGCTACACCTTC.

The rearrangement links TRBV9 to TRBJ2-3; no definite D call. Germline V gives CDR1 SGDLS, CDR2 YYNGEE. Between the trimmed V and J ends, which lost 0 bases and 0 bases, there was a span of 8 bases. This CDR3 spans 15 amino acids. The CDR3 is CASSVGVESTDTQYF. The CDR3 bases are TGTGCCAGCAGCGTAGGTGTAGAGAGCACAGATACGCAGTATTTT.

The gene calls are TRBV19 and TRBJ2-5; D may be TRBD2 (6 bases). V was clipped by 3 bases and J by 5 bases, with 13 bases between them. Germline loops: CDR1 LNHDA, CDR2 SQIVND (reference sequence). The CDR3 loop spans 14 amino acids. CDR3: CASSIQGGDETQYF. The CDR3 DNA reads TGTGCCAGTAGTATTCAGGGCGGGGACGAGACCCAGTACTTC.

The chain uses TRBV29-1 and TRBJ2-1; D is undetermined. This CDR3 has 13 residues. Germline V gene data show CDR1 as SQVTM and CDR2 as ANQGSEA. V lost 1 base to trimming and J lost 9 bases, with 13 bases between them. The CDR3 DNA reads TGCAGCGTTGAAGGTGCTTTCGCGAGTGAGCAGTTCTTC. This sequence encodes CSVEGAFASEQFF.

The chain has TRBV7-2 and TRBJ1-1; tentative D call: TRBD1 (6 bases). CDR1 is SGHTA and CDR2 is FQGNSA in the germline V gene. CDR3 length: 15 residues. V dropped 6 bases and J dropped 4 bases, with 18 bases sitting between them. The chain's CDR3 is CASSRNRAVRTEAFF. The CDR3 nucleotides read TGTGCCAGCAGTCGAAACAGGGCTGTCCGCACTGAAGCTTTCTTT.

In this sample, this clone turned up a few times. The rearrangement links TRBV4-2 to TRBJ1-4; 7 bases align to TRBD1. The germline gives CDR1 LGHNA, CDR2 YNFKEQ. The CDR3 runs to 16 residues. The V segment lost 0 bases and the J segment 7 bases; nucleotides outside the gene matches: 8. The CDR3 DNA follows: TGTGCCAGCAGCCAAGATAGGGCAGGGGGGGGTGAAAAACTGTTTTTT. Translated: CASSQDRAGGGEKLFF.

The rearrangement joins TRBV27 to TRBJ1-1; D perhaps matches TRBD1 (5 bases). The ends were cut back, 8 bases at V and 1 base at J, with 14 bases in the middle. CDR1 and CDR2 from the germline V gene are MNHEY and SMNVEV (reference sequence). The CDR3 has 14 amino acids. Here the CDR3 reads CASAGRGGNTEAFF. The CDR3 DNA is TGTGCCAGCGCGGGGCGGGGGGGGAACACTGAAGCTTTCTTT.